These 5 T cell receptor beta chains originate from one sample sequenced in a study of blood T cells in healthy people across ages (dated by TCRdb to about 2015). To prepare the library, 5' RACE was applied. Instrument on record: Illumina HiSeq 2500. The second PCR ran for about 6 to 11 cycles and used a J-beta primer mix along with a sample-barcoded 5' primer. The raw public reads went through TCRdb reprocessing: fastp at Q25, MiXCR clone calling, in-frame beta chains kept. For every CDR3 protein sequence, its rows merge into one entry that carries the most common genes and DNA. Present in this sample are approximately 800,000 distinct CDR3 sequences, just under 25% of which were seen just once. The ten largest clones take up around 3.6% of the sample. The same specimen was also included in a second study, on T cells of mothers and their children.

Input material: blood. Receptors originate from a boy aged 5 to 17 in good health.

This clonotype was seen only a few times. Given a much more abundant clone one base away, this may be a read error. The CDR3, as DNA: TGCGCCAGCAGCCAAGAAGCAGGGGCACCCTCCTACAATGAGCAGCTCTTC. Its translation is CASSQEAGAPSYNEQLF. This chain connects TRBV4-1 to TRBJ2-1, with a possible D match to TRBD1 (6 bases). The CDR3 loop spans 17 amino acids. Germline V CDR1 and CDR2: MGHRA, YSYEKL.

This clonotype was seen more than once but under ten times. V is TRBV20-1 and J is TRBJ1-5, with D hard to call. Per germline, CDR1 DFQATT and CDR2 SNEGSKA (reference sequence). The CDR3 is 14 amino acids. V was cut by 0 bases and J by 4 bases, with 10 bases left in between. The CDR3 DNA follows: TGCAGTGCTAGAGATTTCCAGTCAAATCAGCCCCAGCATTTT. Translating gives CSARDFQSNQPQHF.

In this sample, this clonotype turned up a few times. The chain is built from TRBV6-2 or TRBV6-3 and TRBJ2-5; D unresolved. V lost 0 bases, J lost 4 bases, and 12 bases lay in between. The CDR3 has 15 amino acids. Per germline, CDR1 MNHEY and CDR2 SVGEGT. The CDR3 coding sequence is TGTGCCAGCAGTTACTCTGGACCAGCTGTAGAGACCCAGTACTTC. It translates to CASSYSGPAVETQYF.

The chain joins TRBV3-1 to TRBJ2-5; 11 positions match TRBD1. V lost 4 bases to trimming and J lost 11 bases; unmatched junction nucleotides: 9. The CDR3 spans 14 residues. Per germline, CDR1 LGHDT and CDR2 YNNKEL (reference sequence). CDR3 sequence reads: CASSLTRTGGEQYF. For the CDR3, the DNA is TGTGCCAGCAGCCTAACCCGGACAGGGGGCGAACAGTACTTC.

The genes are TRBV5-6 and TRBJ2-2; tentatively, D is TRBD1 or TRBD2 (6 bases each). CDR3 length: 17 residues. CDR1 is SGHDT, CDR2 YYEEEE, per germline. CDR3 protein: CAEIVRGDLLACGELFF. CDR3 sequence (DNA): TGTGCTGAAATCGTGAGGGGGGATCTCCTAGCGTGCGGGGAGCTGTTTTTT.